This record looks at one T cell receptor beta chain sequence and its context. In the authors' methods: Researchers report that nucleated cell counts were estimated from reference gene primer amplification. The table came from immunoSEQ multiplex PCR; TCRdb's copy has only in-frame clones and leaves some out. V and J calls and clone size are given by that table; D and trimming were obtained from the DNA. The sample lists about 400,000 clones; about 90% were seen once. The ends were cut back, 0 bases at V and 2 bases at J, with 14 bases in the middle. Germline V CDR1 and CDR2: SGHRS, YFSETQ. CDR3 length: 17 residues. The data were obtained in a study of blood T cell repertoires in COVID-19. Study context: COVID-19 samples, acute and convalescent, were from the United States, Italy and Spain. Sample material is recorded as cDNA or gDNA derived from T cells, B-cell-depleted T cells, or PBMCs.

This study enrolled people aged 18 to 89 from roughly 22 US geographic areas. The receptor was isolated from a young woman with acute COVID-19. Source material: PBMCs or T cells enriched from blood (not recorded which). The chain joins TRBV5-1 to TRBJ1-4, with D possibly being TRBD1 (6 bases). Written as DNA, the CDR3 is TGCGCCAGCAGCTTGGCCCCGCTACAGGGTACTAATGAAAAACTGTTTTTT. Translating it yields CASSLAPLQGTNEKLFF.